This TCR beta chain was sequenced for a study of Ad26.COV2.S vaccination and SARS-CoV-2 variants. Study context: Ad26.COV2.S given intramuscularly, once or twice 56 days apart.

This table comes from immunoSEQ multiplex PCR, and its TCRdb copy is limited to in-frame clones, with some not included. Among about 400,000 clones listed, around 91% were seen once. The V end was cut by 11 bases, the J end by 5 bases, with 21 bases between. This CDR3 has 14 amino acids. CDR1 is LNHDA and CDR2 is SQIVND in the germline V gene (reference sequence). Findings of the study overall: Responses of spike-specific T cells (both CD8+ and CD4+) reportedly showed substantial breadth after vaccination.

A word on this clone: Its antigen is unidentified.

The treatment was: 15 to 20 received Ad26.COV2.S at low or high dose, single or two shots; 5 received placebo; per-sample allocation not given. On day 63 after the first injection, vaccine and placebo recipients gave samples. This TCR came from a person between 18 and 65 years old who received the Ad26.COV2.S COVID-19 vaccine or a placebo. The material was peripheral blood, obtained in a trial of Ad26.COV2.S vaccine versus placebo. This sequence joins TRBV19 and TRBJ1-2, with TRBD1 as a possible D gene (5 bases). This CDR3 reads CAATSPGAAYGYTF. CDR3 coding DNA: TGTGCCGCCACAAGCCCTGGGGCAGCTTATGGCTACACCTTC.